The T cell receptor (beta chain) under discussion was sequenced for a study of Ad26.COV2.S vaccination and SARS-CoV-2 variants. The treatment was: 19 received Ad26.COV2.S at low or high dose, single or two shots; about 5 received placebo; per-sample allocation not given. It was on day 63 after the first vaccine or placebo injection that samples were taken. Profiling relied on immunoSEQ multiplex PCR, and the TCRdb table lists in-frame clones only, not all of them. Found here are approximately 450,000 clones, about 93% of them singletons; the top ten hold 12%. Deletions cut 1 base from V and 0 bases from J, with 3 bases between. The germline V gene has CDR1 LGHDT and CDR2 YNNKEL (reference sequence). This CDR3 has 13 amino acids.

The rearrangement joins TRBV3-1 (or the pseudogene TRBV3-2) to TRBJ1-2, with D hard to call. The sample in question was peripheral blood, obtained in a trial of Ad26.COV2.S vaccine versus placebo. This receptor was obtained from a person between 18 and 65 years old who received the Ad26.COV2.S COVID-19 vaccine or a placebo. DNA of the CDR3: TGTGCCAGCAGCCAAGTTACTAACTATGGCTACACCTTC. It encodes CASSQVTNYGYTF.